This TCR beta chain emerged from a study of shared clonotypes between healthy human individuals. The data were produced by immunoSEQ multiplex PCR, yet TCRdb's version contains in-frame clones alone and is incomplete. This sample carries about 1.5 million clones, nearly 99% of them seen once, and the ten largest clones take 0.4% to 0.55%. The V gene's germline CDR1 is MNHEY and CDR2 SMNVEV (reference sequence). The CDR3 runs 18 residues. V trimming: 5 bases; J trimming: 2 bases; junction bases outside the gene matches: 16. The receptor comes from a man aged 25 to 45 in good health. V gene TRBV27 combines with J gene TRBJ2-7; 9 bases match TRBD1. Sequenced input: naive CD4+ T cells sorted from blood. This sample's subset: CD45RA+ positively selected. The CDR3 coding sequence is TGTGCCAGCAGTCCGGGACAGGGAAGGCCTAGGAGCCCCTACGAGCAGTACTTC. This translates into CASSPGQGRPRSPYEQYF.